These 29 T cell receptor beta chains were all obtained from the same sample, sequenced in a study of response to subunit inactivated influenza vaccine. Via MiXCR, TCRdb re-called the RT-PCR reads, giving one row per CDR3 protein. The repertoire includes hundreds of thousands of distinct CDR3 sequences, approximately 12% of them detected once, and roughly 10% sits in the top ten. The sequences come from PBMCs from blood, collected on the day of vaccination. These receptor sequences come from a man in his fifties or sixties who received an inactivated influenza vaccine.

This clonotype turned up a few times. The chain uses TRBV7-2 and TRBJ2-7, with TRBD1 matching over 8 bases. V shed 5 bases and J 4 bases; nucleotides not matched to a gene: 4. The CDR3 covers 13 residues. Germline V CDR1 and CDR2: SGHTA, FQGNSA. The CDR3 loop is CASSHTGGYEQYF. The DNA of the CDR3 is TGTGCCAGCAGCCACACAGGGGGGTACGAGCAGTACTTC.

In its sample, this clonotype was seen a few times. The chain combines TRBV6-5 with TRBJ1-4, with D tentatively TRBD1 (5 bases). The V gene lost 0 bases and the J gene lost 2 bases, with 7 bases spanning the gap. The germline gives CDR1 MNHEY, CDR2 SVGAGI. This CDR3 is built from 15 residues. The CDR3 is CASSYSGTTNEKLFF. The CDR3 DNA reads as TGTGCCAGCAGTTACTCTGGGACTACTAATGAAAAACTGTTTTTT.

This clonotype was detected only a few times. The chain employs TRBV2 and TRBJ2-1; possible D gene TRBD1, 5 bases. Germline V CDR1 and CDR2: SNHLY, FYNNEI. The CDR3 has 15 amino acids. Trimming removed 3 bases at V and 1 base at J, with 10 bases between. The CDR3 bases are TGTGCCAGCAGTGAGACAGCAAGGTCCTACAATGAGCAGTTCTTC. It is translated as CASSETARSYNEQFF.

J is TRBJ2-3 and V is TRBV12-3 or TRBV12-4, with 11 bases identical to TRBD2. V shed 5 bases, J shed 1 base, and the junction held 5 bases outside the gene matches. The CDR3 length is 16 residues. CDR3: CASSIGTSGGTDTQYF. CDR3 nucleotide sequence: TGTGCCAGCAGTATTGGGACTAGCGGAGGCACAGATACGCAGTATTTT.

This clonotype came up many times. V gene TRBV5-1 combines with J gene TRBJ2-4, with TRBD1 identical over 7 bases. V lost 0 bases, J lost 6 bases, and 27 bases stayed unmatched. The CDR3 spans 22 residues. Germline V gene data show CDR1 as SGHRS and CDR2 as YFSETQ. CDR3: CASSLGDSGTTNNNKRGNIQYF. In nucleotides, the CDR3 is TGCGCCAGCAGCTTGGGGGACAGCGGAACCACCAACAATAACAAACGGGGAAACATTCAGTACTTC.

This clonotype appeared once. The junction departs from germline at one end; a sequencing error may be responsible. This chain joins TRBV20-1 and TRBJ1-3, with D perhaps TRBD1 (6 bases). CDR1 is DFQATT, CDR2 SNEGSKA, per germline (reference sequence). The CDR3 sequence is 16 residues long. CDR3 sequence: CCARGQGHSSGNTIYF. As DNA, the CDR3 is TGCTGTGCTAGAGGGCAGGGACACAGCTCTGGAAACACCATATATTTT.

This clonotype was counted at least ten times. The chain is built from TRBV5-1 and TRBJ2-5; 10 bases are shared with TRBD1. The CDR3 runs to 15 residues. CDR1 and CDR2 (germline): SGHRS, YFSETQ. After removal of 4 bases from V and 5 bases from J, the junction contained 8 bases not matched to a gene. The CDR3 sequence is CASSAGQGYAETQYF. Written as DNA, the CDR3 is TGCGCCAGCAGCGCGGGACAGGGGTACGCGGAGACCCAGTACTTC. The whole variable domain, remainder taken from reference TRBV5-1 and TRBJ2-5, is KAGVTQTPRYLIKTRGQQVTLSCSPISGHRSVSWYQQTPGQGLQFLFEYFSETQRNKGNFPGRFSGRQFSNSRSEMNVSTLELGDSALYLCASSAGQGYAETQYFGPGTRLLVL.

This clonotype has ten or more counts. V usage is TRBV5-1 and J usage is TRBJ1-6; 10 bases are a match to TRBD1. V gave up 0 bases and J gave up 8 bases; unmatched junction bases: 2. This CDR3 comprises 15 residues. CDR1 and CDR2 from the germline V gene are SGHRS and YFSETQ. The CDR3 nucleotides read TGCGCCAGCAGCTTGGCGGGACAGGGGTATTCACCCCTCCACTTT. Amino acid sequence: CASSLAGQGYSPLHF.

This clonotype was counted a few times. This sequence joins TRBV20-1 and TRBJ1-1, with D unresolved. The CDR3 length is 13 residues. Germline V gene lookup returns CDR1 DFQATT and CDR2 SNEGSKA (reference sequence). Between the trimmed V and J ends, which lost 1 base and 0 bases, there was a span of 6 bases. The CDR3, as DNA: TGCAGTGCTAGAGCGACAATGAACACTGAAGCTTTCTTT. Translated: CSARATMNTEAFF.

This clonotype was seen a few times. J is TRBJ2-7 and V is TRBV28; D gene unclear. Germline lookup yields CDR1 MDHEN and CDR2 SYDVKM. The CDR3 totals 14 residues. V was clipped by 3 bases and J by 6 bases, with 15 bases between them. CDR3 protein: CASSLVVAAAEQYF. The CDR3 nucleotides are TGTGCCAGCAGTTTGGTAGTGGCCGCTGCCGAGCAGTACTTC.

This clonotype was picked up a small number of times. The chain links TRBV6-1 to TRBJ2-1, with D maybe TRBD1 (6 bases). Germline V gene data show CDR1 as MNHNS and CDR2 as SASEGT. The V gene lost 6 bases and the J gene lost 6 bases, with 15 bases spanning the gap. CDR3 length: 14 amino acids. Written as DNA, the CDR3 is TGTGCCAGCAGAATACAGGGTCGGGGCAATGAGCAGTTCTTC. Protein product: CASRIQGRGNEQFF.

This clonotype has just a few counts. V and J are TRBV7-2 and TRBJ2-1; D uncertain. The CDR3 length is 14 residues. V gave up 3 bases and J gave up 9 bases, with 15 bases separating them. Germline CDR1 reads SGHTA; CDR2 reads FQGNSA. CDR3 in DNA: TGTGCCAGCAGCTTGTTAGACTCGCCCGGTGAGCAGTTCTTC. It translates to CASSLLDSPGEQFF.

The rearrangement uses TRBV12-3 or TRBV12-4 and TRBJ2-6; D unclear. This CDR3 is built from 17 residues. CDR3: CAAGPPSTSSGANVLTF. CDR3 DNA: TGTGCTGCAGGCCCCCCCAGCACTTCCTCTGGGGCCAACGTCCTGACTTTC.

This clonotype was detected only a few times. This chain's CDR3 is CASSPVPTHNEQFF. The CDR3 DNA sequence: TGTGCCAGCTCGCCAGTGCCGACCCACAATGAGCAGTTCTTC. J is TRBJ2-1 and V is TRBV18; no clear D. CDR3 size: 14 residues. V was clipped by 6 bases and J by 5 bases, with 14 bases between them. In germline, CDR1 is KGHSH, CDR2 LQKENI.

This clonotype has ten or more counts. The chain has TRBV7-9 and TRBJ2-5; TRBD2 agrees at 7 bases. The germline V gene encodes CDR1 SEHNR and CDR2 FQNEAQ (reference sequence). The CDR3 runs 15 residues. Trimming at V came to 1 base and at J to 4 bases, leaving 6 bases not matched to a gene. The CDR3 sequence is CASSLGSSGVETQYF. In DNA form, the CDR3 reads TGTGCCAGCAGCTTAGGTTCTAGCGGTGTAGAGACCCAGTACTTC.

This clonotype was detected many times. The rearrangement links TRBV5-1 to TRBJ2-3; D gene ambiguous. Trimming left V 3 bases short and J 2 bases short, with 7 bases between. This CDR3 region has 13 residues. Germline V gene sequence: CDR1 SGHRS, CDR2 YFSETQ. CDR3 bases: TGCGCCAGCAGCTCTCGAGCCACAGATACGCAGTATTTT. Amino acid sequence: CASSSRATDTQYF.

The genes are TRBV7-6 and TRBJ2-5; D is perhaps TRBD2 (5 bases). CDR1 and CDR2 from the germline V gene are SGHVS and FNYEAQ. This CDR3 region has 14 residues. The V gene lost 4 bases and the J gene lost 5 bases, with 14 bases spanning the gap. The CDR3, as DNA: TGTGCCAGCAGCTCGAGGGTCGGGTTTGAGACCCAGTACTTC. This gives the protein CASSSRVGFETQYF.

This clonotype showed up just a few times. V gene TRBV6-5 combines with J gene TRBJ2-2; D gene unclear. Germline V gene data show CDR1 as MNHEY and CDR2 as SVGAGI. Trimming took 3 bases from V and 1 from J, leaving 9 bases between them. The CDR3 is made up of 15 amino acids. In DNA form, the CDR3 reads TGTGCCAGCAGTTATATAGGTCAGAACACCGGGGAGCTGTTTTTT. This translates into CASSYIGQNTGELFF.

This clonotype appeared many times. The rearrangement uses TRBV5-6 and TRBJ2-2, with D possibly TRBD1 on 6 matching bases. Trimming shortened V by 6 bases and J by 6 bases, and 21 bases separated the two germline ends. This CDR3 region has 16 residues. Germline CDR1 SGHDT, CDR2 YYEEEE. The CDR3 region has the DNA TGTGCCAGCACCCCCGGCGGTAACAGGGTCGCCGGGGAGCTGTTTTTT. It codes for CASTPGGNRVAGELFF.

CDR3 DNA sequence: TGTGCCAGCAGCAGCACCCCAAATAGCGGGGGGACGCAGTATTTT. This gives the protein CASSSTPNSGGTQYF. The gene calls are TRBV12-3 or TRBV12-4 and TRBJ2-3; TRBD2 agrees at 10 bases. This CDR3 has 15 amino acids. V dropped 6 bases and J dropped 9; count of bases not matched to a gene: 12.

This clonotype was seen many times. The chain combines TRBV5-4 with TRBJ2-7; 8 bases are shared with TRBD1. V shed 1 base, J shed 4 bases, and the junction held 7 bases outside the gene matches. This CDR3 region has 15 residues. CDR1 is SGHNT, CDR2 YYREEE, per germline (reference sequence). CDR3 sequence: CASSLKGQALYEQYF. CDR3 sequence (DNA): TGTGCCAGCAGCTTGAAGGGACAGGCATTATACGAGCAGTACTTC.

This clonotype was observed at least ten times. J is TRBJ1-1 and V is TRBV5-1, with TRBD1 matching 8 bases. The V and J ends lost 4 bases and 2 bases, in that order; junction bases with no gene match: 4. CDR3 length equals 14 residues. The V gene's germline CDR1 is SGHRS and CDR2 YFSETQ. Here the CDR3 DNA reads TGCGCCAGCAGCAGCCAGGGGGCTAACACTGAAGCTTTCTTT. It is translated as CASSSQGANTEAFF.

The sample holds a few counts of this clonotype. CDR3 residues: CASSLVVGEGKNIQYF. The CDR3 DNA is TGTGCCAGCAGCTTAGTGGTAGGGGAAGGCAAAAACATTCAGTACTTC. The rearrangement links TRBV7-9 to TRBJ2-4, with a weak D call TRBD1 (5 bases). Germline V lookup: CDR1 SEHNR, CDR2 FQNEAQ (reference sequence). The V end lost 1 base, the J end lost 3 bases, and 13 bases lay between the germline ends. This CDR3 comprises 16 residues.

This clonotype turned up a few times. The DNA for the CDR3 is TGCGCCAGCAGCCACAACAGGTACAATGAGCAGTTCTTC. Its translation is CASSHNRYNEQFF. This sequence joins TRBV5-1 and TRBJ2-1; D might be TRBD1 (5 bases). Germline V gene data show CDR1 as SGHRS and CDR2 as YFSETQ. Trimming cost V 4 bases and J 4 bases, with 9 bases left between them. The CDR3 has 13 residues.

This clonotype has ten or more counts. The gene calls are TRBV15 and TRBJ1-2, with unresolved D. This CDR3 has 14 residues. Germline V gives CDR1 LNHNV, CDR2 YYDKDF (reference sequence). V dropped 4 bases and J dropped 4 bases, with 13 bases sitting between them. The CDR3 nucleotides are TGTGCCACCAGCATCGGGAGGGAAACCTATGGCTACACCTTC. It codes for CATSIGRETYGYTF.

The chain combines TRBV2 with TRBJ2-2; 7 nucleotides line up with TRBD2. The CDR3 loop spans 14 amino acids. Germline V gives CDR1 SNHLY, CDR2 FYNNEI. Trimming at V came to 9 bases and at J to 4 bases, leaving 8 bases not matched to a gene. The CDR3 reads CASATSQRTGELFF. The CDR3 DNA reads TGTGCCAGTGCGACTAGCCAACGCACCGGGGAGCTGTTTTTT.

The chain uses TRBV3-1 and TRBJ2-1; D gene unclear. CDR1 and CDR2 (germline): LGHDT, YNNKEL (reference sequence). The V gene lost 4 bases and the J gene lost 1 base, with 11 bases spanning the gap. The CDR3 runs 15 residues. DNA for the CDR3: TGTGCCAGCAGCCCTAACCTCCTATCCTACAATGAGCAGTTCTTC. This gives the protein CASSPNLLSYNEQFF.

The gene calls are TRBV11-2 and TRBJ2-1; D may be TRBD1 (6 bases). Trimming shortened V by 5 bases and J by 2 bases, and 13 bases separated the two germline ends. This CDR3 is 15 amino acids long. CDR1 and CDR2 (germline): SGHAT, FQNNGV. The CDR3 DNA follows: TGTGCCAGCAGCATATTACAGGGTGCCTACAATGAGCAGTTCTTC. Amino acid sequence: CASSILQGAYNEQFF.

This clonotype has ten or more counts. A junction end diverges from the germline sequence, so it may reflect a read error. The chain links TRBV7-9 to TRBJ2-3; no clear D gene. CDR3 length equals 12 residues. Germline loops: CDR1 SEHNR, CDR2 FQNEAQ (reference sequence). The CDR3 sequence is CASSLVTNTQYF. DNA for the CDR3: TGTGCCAGCAGCTTAGTCACAAATACGCAGTATTTT.